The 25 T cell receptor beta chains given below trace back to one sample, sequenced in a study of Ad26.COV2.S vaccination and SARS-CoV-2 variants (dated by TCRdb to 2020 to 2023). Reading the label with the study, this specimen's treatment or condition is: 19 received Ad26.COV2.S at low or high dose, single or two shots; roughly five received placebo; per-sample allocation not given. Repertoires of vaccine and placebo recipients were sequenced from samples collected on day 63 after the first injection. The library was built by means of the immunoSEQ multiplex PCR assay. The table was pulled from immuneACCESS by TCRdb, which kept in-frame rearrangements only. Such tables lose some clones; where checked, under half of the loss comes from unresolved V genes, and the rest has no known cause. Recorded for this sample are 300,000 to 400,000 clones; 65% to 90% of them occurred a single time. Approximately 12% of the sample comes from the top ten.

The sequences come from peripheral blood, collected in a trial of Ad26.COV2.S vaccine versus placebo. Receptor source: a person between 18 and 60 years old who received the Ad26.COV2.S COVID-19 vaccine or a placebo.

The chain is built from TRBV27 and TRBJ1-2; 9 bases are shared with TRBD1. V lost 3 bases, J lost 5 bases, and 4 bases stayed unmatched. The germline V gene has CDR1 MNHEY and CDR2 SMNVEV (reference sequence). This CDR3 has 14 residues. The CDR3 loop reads CASSFTGGRYGYTF. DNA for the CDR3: TGTGCCAGCAGTTTTACAGGGGGCAGGTATGGCTACACCTTC.

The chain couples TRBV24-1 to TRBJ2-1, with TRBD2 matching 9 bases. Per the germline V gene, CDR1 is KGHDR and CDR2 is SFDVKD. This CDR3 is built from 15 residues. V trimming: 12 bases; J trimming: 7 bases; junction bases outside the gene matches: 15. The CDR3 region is CAVQLGGGAMNEQFF. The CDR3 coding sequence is TGTGCCGTCCAACTCGGCGGGGGGGCTATGAATGAGCAGTTCTTC.

CDR3 DNA sequence: TGCGCCAGCAGCTGGGGGACTAACACAGATACGCAGTATTTT. The encoded protein is CASSWGTNTDTQYF. The chain combines TRBV5-1 with TRBJ2-3, with 7 bases matching TRBD2. V shed 3 bases, J shed 2 bases, and the junction held 3 bases outside the gene matches. The CDR3 is made up of 14 amino acids. The germline gives CDR1 SGHRS, CDR2 YFSETQ. Using reference TRBV5-1 and TRBJ2-3 for the parts outside the CDR3, the full variable domain is KAGVTQTPRYLIKTRGQQVTLSCSPISGHRSVSWYQQTPGQGLQFLFEYFSETQRNKGNFPGRFSGRQFSNSRSEMNVSTLELGDSALYLCASSWGTNTDTQYFGPGTRLTVL.

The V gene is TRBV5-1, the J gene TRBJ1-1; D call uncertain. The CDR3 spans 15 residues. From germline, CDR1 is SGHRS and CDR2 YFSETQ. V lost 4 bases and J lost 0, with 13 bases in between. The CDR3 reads CASSPATNMNTEAFF. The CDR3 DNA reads TGCGCCAGCAGCCCTGCCACCAACATGAACACTGAAGCTTTCTTT.

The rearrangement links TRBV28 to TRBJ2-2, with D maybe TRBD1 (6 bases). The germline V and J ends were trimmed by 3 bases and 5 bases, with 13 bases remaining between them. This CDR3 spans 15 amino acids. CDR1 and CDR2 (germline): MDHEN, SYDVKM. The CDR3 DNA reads TGTGCCAGCAGTTTCGAGGACAGACGAACCGGGGAGCTGTTTTTT. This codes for CASSFEDRRTGELFF. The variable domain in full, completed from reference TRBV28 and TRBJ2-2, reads DVKVTQSSRYLVKRTGEKVFLECVQDMDHENMFWYRQDPGLGLRLIYFSYDVKMKEKGDIPEGYSVSREKKERFSLILESASTNQTSMYLCASSFEDRRTGELFFGEGSRLTVL.

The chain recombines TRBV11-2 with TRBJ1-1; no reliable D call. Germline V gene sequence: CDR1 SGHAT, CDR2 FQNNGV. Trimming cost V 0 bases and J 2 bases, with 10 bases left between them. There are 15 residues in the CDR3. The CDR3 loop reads CASSLDGGRNTEAFF. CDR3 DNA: TGTGCCAGCAGCTTAGATGGAGGCAGAAACACTGAAGCTTTCTTT.

The CDR3 reads CASSWGVTEAFF. The CDR3 DNA reads TGTGCCAGCAGTTGGGGAGTAACTGAAGCTTTCTTT. The J gene is TRBJ1-1, the V gene TRBV28; no clear D. V lost 4 bases to trimming and J lost 5 bases, with 8 bases between them. The germline gives CDR1 MDHEN, CDR2 SYDVKM. There are 12 residues in the CDR3.

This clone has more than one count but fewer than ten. This CDR3 is CASSLQGTPGELFF. The CDR3 DNA reads as TGTGCCAGCAGCCTTCAGGGTACCCCCGGGGAGCTGTTTTTT. The chain carries TRBV7-2 and TRBJ2-2; the D gene is possibly TRBD1 (5 bases). With 5 bases removed from V and 6 bases from J, the gap between germline ends came to 13 bases. This CDR3 comprises 14 residues. CDR1 is SGHTA and CDR2 is FQGNSA in the germline V gene.

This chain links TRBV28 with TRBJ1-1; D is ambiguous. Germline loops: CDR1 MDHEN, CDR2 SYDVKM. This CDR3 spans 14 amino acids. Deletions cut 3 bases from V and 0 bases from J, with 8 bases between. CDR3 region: CASSLDGMNTEAFF. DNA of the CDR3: TGTGCCAGCAGTTTGGACGGTATGAACACTGAAGCTTTCTTT.

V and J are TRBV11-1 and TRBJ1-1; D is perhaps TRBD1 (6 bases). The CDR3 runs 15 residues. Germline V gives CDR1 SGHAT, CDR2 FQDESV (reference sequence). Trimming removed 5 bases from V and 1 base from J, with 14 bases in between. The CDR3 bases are TGTGCCAGCAGCACCCGGACAGAGGGGAACACTGAAGCTTTCTTT. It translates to CASSTRTEGNTEAFF.

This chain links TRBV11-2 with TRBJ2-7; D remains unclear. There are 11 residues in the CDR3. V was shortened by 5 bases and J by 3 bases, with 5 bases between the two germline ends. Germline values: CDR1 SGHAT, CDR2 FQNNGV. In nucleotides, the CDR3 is TGTGCCAGCAGCAATCTCTACGAGCAGTACTTC. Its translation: CASSNLYEQYF.

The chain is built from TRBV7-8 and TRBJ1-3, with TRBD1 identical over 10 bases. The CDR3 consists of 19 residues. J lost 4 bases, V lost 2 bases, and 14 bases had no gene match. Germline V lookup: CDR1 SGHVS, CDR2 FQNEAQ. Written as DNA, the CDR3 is TGTGCCAGCAGCTTACGTGGGACAGGGGATATGGTCGGCGGAAACACCATATATTTT. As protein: CASSLRGTGDMVGGNTIYF. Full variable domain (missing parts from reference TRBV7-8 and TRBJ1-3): GAGVSQSPRYKVAKRGQDVALRCDPISGHVSLFWYQQALGQGPEFLTYFQNEAQLDKSGLPSDRFFAERPEGSVSTLKIQRTQQEDSAVYLCASSLRGTGDMVGGNTIYFGEGSWLTVV.

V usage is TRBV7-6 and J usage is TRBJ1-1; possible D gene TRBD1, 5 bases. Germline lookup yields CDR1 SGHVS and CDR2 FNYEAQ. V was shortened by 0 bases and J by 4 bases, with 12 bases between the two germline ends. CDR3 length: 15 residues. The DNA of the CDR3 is TGTGCCAGCAGCTTAGCACCAGGGCTTTCCACTGAAGCTTTCTTT. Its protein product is CASSLAPGLSTEAFF.

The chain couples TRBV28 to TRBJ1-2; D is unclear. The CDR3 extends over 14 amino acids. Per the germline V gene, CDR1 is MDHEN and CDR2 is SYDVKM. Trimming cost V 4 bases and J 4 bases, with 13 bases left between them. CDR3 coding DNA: TGTGCCAGCAGTTGGGCATCCCGATCCTATGGCTACACCTTC. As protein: CASSWASRSYGYTF.

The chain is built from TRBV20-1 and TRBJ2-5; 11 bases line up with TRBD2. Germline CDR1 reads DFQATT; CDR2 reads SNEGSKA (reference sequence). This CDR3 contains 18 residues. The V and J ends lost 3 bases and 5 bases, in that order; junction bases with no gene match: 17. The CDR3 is CSASRGWASGRTAETQYF. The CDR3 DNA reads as TGCAGTGCTAGTCGTGGTTGGGCTAGCGGGAGGACAGCGGAGACCCAGTACTTC.

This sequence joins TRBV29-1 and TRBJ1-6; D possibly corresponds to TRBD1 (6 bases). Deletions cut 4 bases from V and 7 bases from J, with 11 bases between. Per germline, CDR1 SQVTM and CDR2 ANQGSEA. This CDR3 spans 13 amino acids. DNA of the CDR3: TGCAGCGTTGCGGGGGCGAAGAATTCACCCCTCCACTTT. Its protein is CSVAGAKNSPLHF.

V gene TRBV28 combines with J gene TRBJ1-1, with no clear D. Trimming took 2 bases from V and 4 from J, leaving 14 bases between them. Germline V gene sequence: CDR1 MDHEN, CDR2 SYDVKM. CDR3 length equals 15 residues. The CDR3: CASSLSLQVLTEAFF. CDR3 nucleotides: TGTGCCAGCAGTTTAAGTTTGCAGGTTCTCACTGAAGCTTTCTTT.

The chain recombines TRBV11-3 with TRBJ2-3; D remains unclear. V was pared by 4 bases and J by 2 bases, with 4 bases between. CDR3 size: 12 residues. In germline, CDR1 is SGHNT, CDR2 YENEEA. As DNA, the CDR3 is TGTGCCAGCAGCTCCAACACAGATACGCAGTATTTT. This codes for CASSSNTDTQYF.

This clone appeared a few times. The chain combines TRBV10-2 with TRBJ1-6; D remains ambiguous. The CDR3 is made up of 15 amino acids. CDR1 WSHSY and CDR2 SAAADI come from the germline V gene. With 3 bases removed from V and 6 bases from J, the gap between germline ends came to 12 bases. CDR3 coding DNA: TGCGCCAGCAGTGAATTGACCGGGAGTAATTCACCCCTCCACTTT. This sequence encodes CASSELTGSNSPLHF.

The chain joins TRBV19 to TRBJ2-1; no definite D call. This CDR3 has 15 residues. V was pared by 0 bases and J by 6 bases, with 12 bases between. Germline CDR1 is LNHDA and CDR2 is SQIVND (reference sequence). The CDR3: CASSIDRHSLNEQFF. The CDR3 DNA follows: TGTGCCAGTAGTATAGATCGTCATTCCCTCAATGAGCAGTTCTTC.

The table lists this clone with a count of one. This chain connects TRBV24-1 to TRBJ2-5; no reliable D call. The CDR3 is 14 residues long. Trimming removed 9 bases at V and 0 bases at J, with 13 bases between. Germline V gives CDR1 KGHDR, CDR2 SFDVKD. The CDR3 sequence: CATVAPVYQETQYF. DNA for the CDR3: TGTGCCACCGTGGCCCCAGTGTACCAAGAGACCCAGTACTTC.

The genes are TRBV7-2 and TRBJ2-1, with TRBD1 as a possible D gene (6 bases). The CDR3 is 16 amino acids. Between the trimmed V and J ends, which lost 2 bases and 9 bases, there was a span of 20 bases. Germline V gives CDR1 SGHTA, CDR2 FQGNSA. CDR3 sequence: CASSLRSGDLKGEQFF. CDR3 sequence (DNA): TGTGCCAGCAGCTTAAGATCAGGGGACCTAAAGGGTGAGCAGTTCTTC.

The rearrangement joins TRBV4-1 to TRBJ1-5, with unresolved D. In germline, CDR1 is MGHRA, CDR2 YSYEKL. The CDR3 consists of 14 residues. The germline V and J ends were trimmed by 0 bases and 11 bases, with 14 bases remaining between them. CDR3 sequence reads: CASSQEGEQLTQHF. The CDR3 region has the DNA TGCGCCAGCAGCCAAGAGGGAGAACAGCTGACCCAGCATTTT.

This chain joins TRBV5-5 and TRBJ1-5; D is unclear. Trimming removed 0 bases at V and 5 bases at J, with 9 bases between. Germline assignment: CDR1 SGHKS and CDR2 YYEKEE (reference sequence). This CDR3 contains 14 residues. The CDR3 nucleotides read TGTGCCAGCAGCTTGGGGTACTCCGATCAGCCCCAGCATTTT. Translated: CASSLGYSDQPQHF.

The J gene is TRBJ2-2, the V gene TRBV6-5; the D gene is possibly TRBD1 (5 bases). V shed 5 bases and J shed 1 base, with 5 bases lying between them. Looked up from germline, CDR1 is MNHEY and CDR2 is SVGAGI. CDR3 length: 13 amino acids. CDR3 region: CASSTGNTGELFF. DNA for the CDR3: TGTGCCAGCAGTACAGGGAACACCGGGGAGCTGTTTTTT.